Sequencing of this TCR beta chain was carried out in a study of T-cell reconstitution after alpha-beta-depleted transplantation in children. The TCRbeta library was prepared with unique molecular identifiers. MiXCR, run by TCRdb on the PCR reads, gives a single entry per CDR3 protein. This table has approximately 190,000 distinct CDR3 sequences, 5% to 7.5% appearing once. Study-level results: Newly produced T cells mostly provided counts and TCRbeta diversity after one year, as hyperexpanded clones declined. Roughly two months post-transplant, alpha-beta T cells reportedly originated from several hundred graft clones that had expanded.

Many counts were recorded for this clonotype. The antigen is undetermined. The sequenced sample was PBMCs, obtained before TCRalphabeta/CD19-depleted stem cell transplant. The sequence was collected from a girl less than two years old with combined immunodeficiency, due to receive a stem cell transplant.

CDR3 bases: TGCGCCAGCAGCCTTACGTGGAGGACTAGCGGGTTATACGAGCAGTACTTC. Amino acids: CASSLTWRTSGLYEQYF. J is TRBJ2-7 and V is TRBV4-3; TRBD2 agrees at 11 bases. The CDR3 extends over 17 amino acids. Germline lookup yields CDR1 LGHNA and CDR2 YSLEER. J lost 4 bases, V lost 4 bases, and 12 bases had no gene match.